These 32 T cell receptor beta chains originate from one sample sequenced in a study of blood T cell repertoires in COVID-19. Assay used: immunoSEQ multiplex PCR; TCRdb lists only in-frame clones, some missing. The table records about 66,000 clones, 86% of them present only once. Sequenced material: peripheral blood. The receptors originated from a man in his forties or fifties with active COVID-19.

This chain uses TRBV15 with TRBJ1-4; TRBD1 might be the D (5 bases). CDR1 and CDR2 from the germline V gene are LNHNV and YYDKDF (reference sequence). The V and J ends lost 0 bases and 7 bases respectively, with 9 bases between them. The CDR3 spans 14 residues. CDR3 amino acids: CATSRDQGAEKLFF. CDR3 DNA sequence: TGTGCCACCAGCAGAGATCAAGGGGCTGAAAAACTGTTTTTT.

As DNA, the CDR3 is TGTGCCAGCAGCTTCGGGGGGAACACCGGGGAGCTGTTTTTT. Translating it yields CASSFGGNTGELFF. V gene TRBV11-3 combines with J gene TRBJ2-2, with D possibly being TRBD2 (6 bases). The CDR3 totals 14 residues. Looked up from germline, CDR1 is SGHNT and CDR2 is YENEEA. V was trimmed by 3 bases and J by 1 base, leaving 6 bases between them. The full variable domain, completed using reference TRBV11-3 and TRBJ2-2, is EAGVVQSPRYKIIEKKQPVAFWCNPISGHNTLYWYLQNLGQGPELLIRYENEEAVDDSQLPKDRFSAERLKGVDSTLKIQPAELGDSAVYLCASSFGGNTGELFFGEGSRLTVL.

V usage is TRBV11-3 and J usage is TRBJ2-1, with TRBD2 as a possible D gene (6 bases). CDR1 and CDR2 from the germline V gene are SGHNT and YENEEA. The CDR3 length is 15 residues. The V and J ends lost 2 bases and 2 bases respectively, with 10 bases between them. This chain's CDR3 is CASSLIAAAYNEQFF. The DNA of the CDR3 is TGTGCCAGCAGCTTAATAGCGGCAGCCTACAATGAGCAGTTCTTC.

The J gene is TRBJ1-2, the V gene TRBV5-1, with 9 bases aligning to TRBD1. Germline CDR1 and CDR2: SGHRS and YFSETQ. This CDR3 is built from 15 residues. V dropped 0 bases and J dropped 4; count of bases not matched to a gene: 4. CDR3 sequence: CASSLGTGALYGYTF. The CDR3, as DNA: TGCGCCAGCAGCTTGGGGACAGGGGCACTCTATGGCTACACCTTC.

The V gene is TRBV11-3, the J gene TRBJ2-1, with no clear D. The CDR3 contains 13 residues. Germline CDR1 SGHNT, CDR2 YENEEA. V was trimmed by 5 bases and J by 7 bases, leaving 12 bases between them. This chain's CDR3 is CASSPRALNEQFF. The CDR3 region has the DNA TGTGCCAGCAGCCCTAGAGCTTTAAATGAGCAGTTCTTC.

V usage is TRBV29-1 and J usage is TRBJ2-1; D is possibly TRBD2 (5 bases). Trimming stripped 3 bases from V and 9 bases from J, with 12 bases between. Germline CDR1 SQVTM, CDR2 ANQGSEA. This CDR3 spans 12 amino acids. The DNA for the CDR3 is TGCAGCGTTGATATCGGGGTTGTTGAGCAGTTCTTC. Protein: CSVDIGVVEQFF.

The genes are TRBV11-3 and TRBJ2-3, with 7 positions matching TRBD2. V shed 1 base, J shed 6 bases, and the junction held 7 bases outside the gene matches. The CDR3 covers 15 residues. Germline values: CDR1 SGHNT, CDR2 YENEEA. The CDR3 DNA is TGTGCCAGCAGCTTAGTGGGCGGGAGTTCGGATACGCAGTATTTT. Protein product: CASSLVGGSSDTQYF. Together with reference TRBV11-3 and TRBJ2-3, the CDR3 gives the full variable domain: EAGVVQSPRYKIIEKKQPVAFWCNPISGHNTLYWYLQNLGQGPELLIRYENEEAVDDSQLPKDRFSAERLKGVDSTLKIQPAELGDSAVYLCASSLVGGSSDTQYFGPGTRLTVL.

This rearrangement joins TRBV6-5 to TRBJ1-2; 11 bases map to TRBD1. Germline trimming cut 2 bases from V and 8 bases from J; bases unmatched to any gene: 4. Germline values: CDR1 MNHEY, CDR2 SVGAGI. This CDR3 has 14 residues. The CDR3: CASSYTGQGVGYTF. As DNA, the CDR3 is TGTGCCAGCAGTTACACGGGACAGGGGGTGGGCTACACCTTC.

This chain uses TRBV4-1 with TRBJ1-2, with D perhaps TRBD1 (6 bases). The V end was cut by 3 bases, the J end by 7 bases, with 12 bases between. CDR1 is MGHRA, CDR2 YSYEKL, per germline. The CDR3 runs to 13 residues. The CDR3 bases are TGCGCCAGCAGCCAGGATGGACAGTTTGGCTACACCTTC. It codes for CASSQDGQFGYTF.

Here the CDR3 DNA reads TGTGCCAGCTCACCACAGGGAGTAGCGGGAGGCGAGGTTTTATTGAAGACCCAGTACTTC. Encoded protein: CASSPQGVAGGEVLLKTQYF. V gene TRBV18 combines with J gene TRBJ2-5; 10 bases align to TRBD2. V shed 1 base and J 6 bases; nucleotides not matched to a gene: 20. Germline CDR1 is KGHSH and CDR2 is LQKENI. The CDR3 is 20 residues long.

J is TRBJ2-1 and V is TRBV2; 11 bases are a match to TRBD2. The CDR3 totals 15 residues. The ends lost 8 bases at V and 5 bases at J; junction bases unmatched: 8. Germline CDR1 reads SNHLY; CDR2 reads FYNNEI. CDR3 residues: CASRSLAGGHNEQFF. In nucleotides, the CDR3 is TGTGCCAGCCGATCTCTAGCGGGAGGACACAATGAGCAGTTCTTC. Together with reference TRBV2 and TRBJ2-1, the CDR3 gives the full variable domain: EPEVTQTPSHQVTQMGQEVILRCVPISNHLYFYWYRQILGQKVEFLVSFYNNEISEKSEIFDDQFSVERPDGSNFTLKIRSTKLEDSAMYFCASRSLAGGHNEQFFGPGTRLTVL.

The chain employs TRBV9 and TRBJ1-1, with a weak D call TRBD1 (6 bases). V lost 0 bases, J lost 4 bases, and 16 bases lay in between. This CDR3 has 16 residues. Germline values: CDR1 SGDLS, CDR2 YYNGEE. CDR3 amino acids: CASSVGLTGHGTEAFF. CDR3 nucleotide sequence: TGTGCCAGCAGCGTAGGCTTGACAGGTCATGGCACTGAAGCTTTCTTT.

The gene calls are TRBV5-4 and TRBJ1-1; a weak D match, TRBD1 (6 bases). V was shortened by 0 bases and J by 2 bases, with 8 bases between the two germline ends. Germline CDR1 reads SGHNT; CDR2 reads YYREEE (reference sequence). This CDR3 is built from 14 residues. The CDR3 protein is CASSLGGGNTEAFF. The DNA for the CDR3 is TGTGCCAGCAGCTTGGGGGGGGGCAACACTGAAGCTTTCTTT.

This clone has a handful of counts. The chain carries TRBV6-6 and TRBJ1-6; 10 bases are a match to TRBD1. The CDR3 loop spans 15 amino acids. J lost 6 bases, V lost 5 bases, and 4 bases had no gene match. Looked up from germline, CDR1 is MNHNY and CDR2 is SVGAGI (reference sequence). CDR3 region: CASSRGQGVNSPLHF. The CDR3 coding sequence is TGTGCCAGCAGTCGCGGACAGGGGGTTAATTCACCCCTCCACTTT.

The V call is TRBV3-1 (or the pseudogene TRBV3-2), the J call TRBJ1-5, with D maybe TRBD1 (6 bases). Germline V gene data show CDR1 as LGHDT and CDR2 as YNNKEL (reference sequence). Trimming left V 1 base short and J 3 bases short, with 7 bases between. The length of the CDR3 is 14 residues. DNA of the CDR3: TGTGCCAGCAGCCAAGGGACAGTCAATCAGCCCCAGCATTTT. Its protein product is CASSQGTVNQPQHF.

The chain recombines TRBV7-9 with TRBJ2-2, with TRBD1 matching over 10 bases. The CDR3 is 17 amino acids. Per the germline V gene, CDR1 is SEHNR and CDR2 is FQNEAQ (reference sequence). After removal of 5 bases from V and 4 bases from J, the junction contained 10 bases not matched to a gene. The CDR3, as DNA: TGTGCCAGCAGCAAAGGACAGGGGGACGTGGGCACCGGGGAGCTGTTTTTT. Protein sequence: CASSKGQGDVGTGELFF.

This rearrangement joins TRBV5-1 to TRBJ2-7; 7 nucleotides align to TRBD2. The CDR3 is 14 residues long. Trimming cost V 1 base and J 3 bases; bases outside gene matches: 4. The germline V gene encodes CDR1 SGHRS and CDR2 YFSETQ. The CDR3 DNA reads as TGCGCCAGCAGCTTGAAGAGCGGGAACTACGAGCAGTACTTC. This codes for CASSLKSGNYEQYF.

This chain connects TRBV9 to TRBJ2-1; TRBD2 matches 11 bases. This CDR3 has 19 residues. Trimming at V came to 2 bases and at J to 3 bases, leaving 13 bases not matched to a gene. Germline V lookup: CDR1 SGDLS, CDR2 YYNGEE. The CDR3 DNA is TGTGCCAGCAGCGTCCAACTCGGTAGACTAGCGGGAATCTACAATGAGCAGTTCTTC. Its protein product is CASSVQLGRLAGIYNEQFF. Supplemented by reference TRBV9 and TRBJ2-1, the full variable domain reads DSGVTQTPKHLITATGQRVTLRCSPRSGDLSVYWYQQSLDQGLQFLIQYYNGEERAKGNILERFSAQQFPDLHSELNLSSLELGDSALYFCASSVQLGRLAGIYNEQFFGPGTRLTVL.

The chain carries TRBV30 and TRBJ2-1; tentative D call: TRBD2 (6 bases). Trimming cost V 0 bases and J 0 bases, with 18 bases left between them. The length of the CDR3 is 18 residues. Germline assignment: CDR1 GTSNPN and CDR2 SVGIG (reference sequence). The CDR3 is CAWSVIGTPVSSYNEQFF. CDR3 coding DNA: TGTGCCTGGAGTGTCATTGGGACTCCTGTTAGCTCCTACAATGAGCAGTTCTTC.

This sequence joins TRBV27 and TRBJ1-2; 7 bases align to TRBD1. From germline, CDR1 is MNHEY and CDR2 SMNVEV (reference sequence). Unmatched junction bases numbered 9, after V lost 5 bases and J lost 9 bases. This CDR3 comprises 13 residues. CDR3 residues: CASSPPGQRRYTF. The CDR3 bases are TGTGCCAGCAGTCCCCCGGGACAGAGACGCTACACCTTC.

This chain connects TRBV20-1 to TRBJ2-6; 8 positions match TRBD1. The CDR3 totals 17 residues. CDR1 DFQATT and CDR2 SNEGSKA come from the germline V gene (reference sequence). V was pared by 3 bases and J by 0 bases, with 7 bases of the junction left unmatched. Here the CDR3 DNA reads TGCAGTGCTAGTGCAGGGACAGGTTCCTCTGGGGCCAACGTCCTGACTTTC. This codes for CSASAGTGSSGANVLTF.

J is TRBJ1-2 and V is TRBV5-1; the match to TRBD1 covers 7 bases. The germline V gene encodes CDR1 SGHRS and CDR2 YFSETQ. The CDR3 loop spans 14 amino acids. V gave up 4 bases and J gave up 6 bases; unmatched junction bases: 9. The CDR3 spells CASSPGRGIHGYTF. CDR3 sequence (DNA): TGCGCCAGCAGCCCCGGCAGGGGGATTCATGGCTACACCTTC.

This clone was detected once. The genes are TRBV4-1 and TRBJ2-3, with 14 bases that match TRBD2. The CDR3 is 18 residues long. Germline CDR1 reads MGHRA; CDR2 reads YSYEKL. The ends lost 2 bases at V and 3 bases at J; junction bases unmatched: 7. The CDR3 coding sequence is TGCGCCAGCAGCCAACGAACTGGACTAGCGGGAGGTACAGATACGCAGTATTTT. This gives the protein CASSQRTGLAGGTDTQYF.

The chain carries TRBV5-4 and TRBJ2-2, with D unclear. The CDR3 has 12 amino acids. The V end lost 6 bases, the J end lost 6 bases, and 9 bases lay between the germline ends. Germline CDR1 SGHNT, CDR2 YYREEE (reference sequence). In nucleotides, the CDR3 is TGTGCCAGCAAACTTCCCGCCGGGGAGCTGTTTTTT. Its translation is CASKLPAGELFF.

This chain connects TRBV18 to TRBJ1-3; no clear D gene. This CDR3 is built from 14 residues. Trimming took off 1 base at V and 0 bases at J, with 4 bases between the two ends. Germline CDR1 is KGHSH and CDR2 is LQKENI. Here the CDR3 reads CASSPQSSGNTIYF. The DNA for the CDR3 is TGTGCCAGCTCACCACAGAGCTCTGGAAACACCATATATTTT.

The rearrangement links TRBV6-5 to TRBJ2-3, with 9 bases aligning to TRBD2. The CDR3 spans 14 residues. Germline V lookup: CDR1 MNHEY, CDR2 SVGAGI. The ends lost 4 bases at V and 1 base at J; junction bases unmatched: 0. CDR3 sequence: CASSSSGGTDTQYF. The DNA of the CDR3 is TGTGCCAGCAGTTCTAGCGGGGGCACAGATACGCAGTATTTT.

The chain couples TRBV19 to TRBJ1-5; D uncertain. Germline loops: CDR1 LNHDA, CDR2 SQIVND (reference sequence). The germline V and J ends were trimmed by 6 bases and 0 bases, with 18 bases remaining between them. This CDR3 has 17 amino acids. The DNA for the CDR3 is TGTGCCAGTAGGCGATCCCCGGTTGCGGGTAGCAATCAGCCCCAGCATTTT. Amino acids: CASRRSPVAGSNQPQHF.

This chain links TRBV7-2 with TRBJ2-5, with 13 bases fitting TRBD2. CDR1 and CDR2 from the germline V gene are SGHTA and FQGNSA. Unmatched junction bases numbered 8, after V lost 6 bases and J lost 4 bases. The CDR3 has 16 residues. The CDR3: CASSKSGLAGVETQYF. CDR3 sequence (DNA): TGTGCCAGCAGTAAATCAGGACTAGCGGGAGTAGAGACCCAGTACTTC.

This clone showed up just once. This sequence joins TRBV24-1 and TRBJ2-3, with 8 positions matching TRBD2. Germline CDR1 and CDR2: KGHDR and SFDVKD. This CDR3 region has 15 residues. The ends lost 4 bases at V and 4 bases at J; junction bases unmatched: 6. CDR3 sequence (DNA): TGTGCCACCAGTGAGAGGGCGGGAGGCTCAGATACGCAGTATTTT. Translation: CATSERAGGSDTQYF.

This chain joins TRBV28 and TRBJ1-1; 10 positions agree with TRBD1. The CDR3 is made up of 15 amino acids. The junction had 6 bases not matched to a gene; V was cut back by 5 bases and J by 3 bases. Germline V gene sequence: CDR1 MDHEN, CDR2 SYDVKM. The CDR3 bases are TGTGCCAGCAGTCCCGGACAGGGGGTCGACACTGAAGCTTTCTTT. Encoded protein: CASSPGQGVDTEAFF.

The V call is TRBV9, the J call TRBJ1-2; 8 bases are a match to TRBD1. Germline loops: CDR1 SGDLS, CDR2 YYNGEE. The CDR3 covers 16 residues. The V and J ends lost 0 bases and 4 bases, in that order; junction bases with no gene match: 8. This CDR3 reads CASSVGGRGRSYGYTF. The CDR3 coding sequence is TGTGCCAGCAGCGTAGGAGGCAGGGGGCGAAGCTATGGCTACACCTTC.

The rearrangement uses TRBV12-3 or TRBV12-4 and TRBJ1-1; TRBD1 might be the D (5 bases). Trimming removed 5 bases at V and 5 bases at J, with 12 bases between. There are 13 residues in the CDR3. CDR3 nucleotides: TGTGCCAGCAGTCGGACGGGGGAGACTGAAGCTTTCTTT. Translated, it gives CASSRTGETEAFF.